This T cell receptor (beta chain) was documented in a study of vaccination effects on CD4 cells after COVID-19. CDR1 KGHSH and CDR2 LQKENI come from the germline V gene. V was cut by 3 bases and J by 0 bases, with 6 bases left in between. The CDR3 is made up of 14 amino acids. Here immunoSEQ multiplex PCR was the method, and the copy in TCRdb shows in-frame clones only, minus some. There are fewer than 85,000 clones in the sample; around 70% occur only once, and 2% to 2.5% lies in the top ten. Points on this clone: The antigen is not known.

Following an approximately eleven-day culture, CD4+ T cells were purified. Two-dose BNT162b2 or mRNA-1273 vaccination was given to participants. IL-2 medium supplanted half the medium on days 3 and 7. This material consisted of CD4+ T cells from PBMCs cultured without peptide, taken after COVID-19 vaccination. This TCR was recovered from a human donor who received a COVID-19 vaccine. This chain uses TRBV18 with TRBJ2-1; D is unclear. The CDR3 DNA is TGTGCCAGCTCACCGAGGAACTCCTACAATGAGCAGTTCTTC. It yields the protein CASSPRNSYNEQFF.